The rows below give T cell receptor beta chains drawn from one sample of a study of T-cell memory formation after mild COVID-19. TCRdb processed the 5' RACE reads anew with MiXCR; each CDR3 protein has one entry. Of roughly 130,000 distinct CDR3 sequences listed, about 6% are singletons. The sequenced material came from PBMCs or a T cell subset sorted from them (not recorded which). These receptors originate from an adult woman who had mild COVID-19 (a few samples of this study predate the infection). Cell type and time point are not known. Each CDR3 is given with its conserved first and last residue. Each record gives: D gene, J gene, clone size, V gene, CDR3 DNA, CDR3 protein. A D gene is named only where the DNA matches it firmly. Part of the rows lack a size; the others show once, few, many or a class for expanded clones.

>TRBD1|TRBJ1-1|many|TRBV7-6
TGTGCCAGCAGCTCAGACCACAGGGGCACTGAAGCTTTCTTT
CASSSDHRGTEAFF
>-|TRBJ2-5|many|TRBV4-2
TGTGCCAGCAGCCAAGGCTACCAAGAGACCCAGTACTTC
CASSQGYQETQYF
>TRBD1|TRBJ1-2|few|TRBV19
TGTGCCAGTAGCACCGGAGGGGGCCTTGTTGGCTACACCTTC
CASSTGGGLVGYTF
>-|TRBJ2-7|-|TRBV20-1
TGCAGTGCTCGCCCTCAGGGAAACTACGAGCAGTACTTC
CSARPQGNYEQYF
>-|TRBJ1-2|-|TRBV12-3/TRBV12-4
TGTGCCAGCAGACCCGGGACCTCTCAGTGGAACTATGGCTACACCTTC
CASRPGTSQWNYGYTF
>TRBD1|TRBJ2-7|-|TRBV7-2
TGTGCCAGCAGCTTAGGGACAGGCCTAAGCTCCTACGAGCAGTACTTC
CASSLGTGLSSYEQYF
>-|TRBJ2-3|-|TRBV7-9
TGTGCCGGGGAGGACAATGATACGCAGTATTTT
CAGEDNDTQYF
>-|TRBJ2-7|-|TRBV20-1
TGCAGTGCTAGCCCTCCGAGGAACGAGCAGTACTTC
CSASPPRNEQYF
>TRBD1|TRBJ2-1|many|TRBV5-1
TGCGCCAGCGGTCGGGACAGCAACAATGAGCAGTTCTTC
CASGRDSNNEQFF
>-|TRBJ2-1|-|TRBV9
TGTGCCAGCACCCGATTGGGGGGCTCCTACAATGAGCAGTTCTTC
CASTRLGGSYNEQFF
>TRBD2|TRBJ2-1|few|TRBV7-2
TGTGCCAGCAGCTTATTACGTACCCCCGGGGAGGGCCAGTTCTTC
CASSLLRTPGEGQFF
>-|TRBJ2-1|many|TRBV7-6
TGTGCCAGCAGCCCGACAGTTACGCTCTACAATGAGCAGTTCTTC
CASSPTVTLYNEQFF
>TRBD2|TRBJ2-5|-|TRBV25-1
TGTGCCAGCATACCGGGACTAGCGGGGCGAGAGACCCAGTACTTC
CASIPGLAGRETQYF
>TRBD2|TRBJ2-1|many|TRBV6-6
TGTGCCAGCAGTTACTCGGGACTAGCGGGAGTGTACAATGAGCAGTTCTTC
CASSYSGLAGVYNEQFF
>-|TRBJ2-5|few|TRBV30
TGTGCCTGGAGTGTAGGAACCTACGGAGCGGAGACCCAGTACTTC
CAWSVGTYGAETQYF
>-|TRBJ1-1|few|TRBV6-4
TGTGCCAGCAGTGAACAGGATAGCACTGAAGCTTTCTTT
CASSEQDSTEAFF
>-|TRBJ2-1|many|TRBV7-2
TGTGCCAGCAGCTTAGTAAGGGGGTTCTCCTACAATGAGCAGTTCTTC
CASSLVRGFSYNEQFF
>-|TRBJ1-1|once|TRBV12-3/TRBV12-4
TGTGCCAGCAGCTTGACAGGCCCTGAAGCTTTCTTT
CASSLTGPEAFF
>TRBD1|TRBJ2-3|many|TRBV5-5
TGTGCCAGCAGCCCCCAGGGGGCGTCCCCAGATACGCAGTATTTT
CASSPQGASPDTQYF
>TRBD2|TRBJ2-1|many|TRBV7-8
TGTGCCAGCAGCGCGGTTTCTAGCGGGGGACACAATGAGCAGTTCTTC
CASSAVSSGGHNEQFF
>-|TRBJ2-3|few|TRBV4-3
TGCGCCAGCAGCCAAGAAAGGGGGCGCGGGAGTGGCACAGATACGCAGTATTTT
CASSQERGRGSGTDTQYF
>TRBD1|TRBJ2-7|few|TRBV25-1
TGTGCCAGCAGTGCGCCCGGGACAGGGACAAACGAGCAGTACTTC
CASSAPGTGTNEQYF
>TRBD2|TRBJ2-5|-|TRBV3-1
TGTGCCAGCAGCCAGACACTAGCGGGGGGGCTGGGGAAGACCCAGTACTTC
CASSQTLAGGLGKTQYF
>-|TRBJ1-1|many|TRBV5-1
TGCGCCAGCAGCTTGGATCTGATAGGGATGGGGAACACTGAAGCTTTCTTT
CASSLDLIGMGNTEAFF
>TRBD2|TRBJ2-2|-|TRBV20-1
TGCAGTGCTGGACTAGCGGGAGGGAACACCGGGGAGCTGTTTTTT
CSAGLAGGNTGELFF
>TRBD1|TRBJ1-2|few|TRBV20-1
TGCAGTGCTACCTCCGGGACAGGGGTGTATGGCTACACCTTC
CSATSGTGVYGYTF
>-|TRBJ2-4|many|TRBV12-3/TRBV12-4
TGTGCCAGCAGTTTAGAGGGGGACATTCAGTACTTC
CASSLEGDIQYF
>-|TRBJ2-7|-|TRBV7-2
TGTGCCAGCAGCTTAGCGAGCTCCTACGAGCAGTACTTC
CASSLASSYEQYF
>-|TRBJ1-5|few|TRBV15
TGTGCCACCAGCGCTCAGACAGATCAGCCCCAGCATTTT
CATSAQTDQPQHF
>-|TRBJ1-1|many|TRBV5-6
TGTGCCAGCAGCTTATATTACGTACACACTGAAGCTTTCTTT
CASSLYYVHTEAFF
>-|TRBJ1-6|many|TRBV5-1
TGCGCCAGCAGCTCGGGACCAGATAAAGGGTCACCCCTCCACTTT
CASSSGPDKGSPLHF
>-|TRBJ1-2|-|TRBV24-1
TGTGCCACCAGTGATTCGCCCCCTAACTATGGCTACACCTTC
CATSDSPPNYGYTF
>-|TRBJ1-1|-|TRBV7-9
TGTGCCAGCAGCTTAGCGAAAGTGCAGTCCACTGAAGCTTTCTTT
CASSLAKVQSTEAFF
>-|TRBJ1-1|many|TRBV5-1
TGCGCCAGCAGCTTGTCTCCCAGCATCGCTGAAGCTTTCTTT
CASSLSPSIAEAFF
>TRBD2|TRBJ2-3|few|TRBV4-2
TGTGCCAGCACCGCTATGGGACTAGCAGCGGATACGCAGTATTTT
CASTAMGLAADTQYF
>-|TRBJ2-5|many|TRBV24-1
TGTGCCACCAGTGATTTTCCGGCTCAAGAGACCCAGTACTTC
CATSDFPAQETQYF
>TRBD1|TRBJ1-1|few|TRBV20-1
TGCAGTGCTACAATTATCGGACAGGGCGCTCGTCAGAAAGAAGCTTTCTTT
CSATIIGQGARQKEAFF
>-|TRBJ1-2|few|TRBV6-6
TGTGCCAGCAGTTACCTCGAAGGCGCCGGAGAAGGCTACACCTTC
CASSYLEGAGEGYTF
>TRBD1|TRBJ2-7|many|TRBV20-1
TGCAGTGCTAGAGACGGACAGGTAGAGCAGTACTTC
CSARDGQVEQYF
>TRBD1|TRBJ2-2|many|TRBV20-1
TGCAGTGCTAGAAGACAGGGGACCGGGGAGCTGTTTTTT
CSARRQGTGELFF
>TRBD2|TRBJ2-7|many|TRBV10-3
TGTGCCATCAGTGAGGGACTAGCGGGGGGGCAATCCAAAAATTACGAGCAGTACTTC
CAISEGLAGGQSKNYEQYF
>TRBD2|TRBJ2-1|-|TRBV6-2/TRBV6-3
TGTGCCAGCAGCAACGCGGTAGCGGGATATAGCAATGAGCAGTTCTTC
CASSNAVAGYSNEQFF
>-|TRBJ1-1|-|TRBV4-2
TGTGCCAGCAGCCAAGGACAGGACATGAACACTGAAGCTTTCTTT
CASSQGQDMNTEAFF
>-|TRBJ1-3|few|TRBV9
TGTGCCAGCAGCGCGGGGACTCTCTACTCTGGAAACACCATATATTTT
CASSAGTLYSGNTIYF
>TRBD2|TRBJ2-1|few|TRBV4-2
TGTGCCAGCAGCCAAGAGATGTGGGGAGGGAACAATGAGCAGTTCTTC
CASSQEMWGGNNEQFF
>TRBD1|TRBJ2-2|-|TRBV10-3
TGTGCCATCAGTAAACAGGGGGAAAGCGGGGAGCTGTTTTTT
CAISKQGESGELFF
>TRBD1|TRBJ1-1|few|TRBV3-1
TGTGCCAGCAGCCCAGGGGGGAACACTGAAGCTTTCTTT
CASSPGGNTEAFF
>TRBD1|TRBJ2-1|few|TRBV9
TGTGCCAGCAGCCCGCGGACAGGATACAATGAGCAGTTCTTC
CASSPRTGYNEQFF
>-|TRBJ2-1|many|TRBV5-1
TGCGCCAGCAGCTTGGCCTTAATGGGCAATGAGCAGTTCTTC
CASSLALMGNEQFF
>TRBD1|TRBJ1-2|-|TRBV7-9
TGTGCCAGCAGCTCCGGACAGGACCATGGTGGAGTCTATGGCTACACCTTC
CASSSGQDHGGVYGYTF
>-|TRBJ2-7|many|TRBV3-1
TGTGCCAGCAGTCCCCAGGGGAGCGAGCAGTACTTC
CASSPQGSEQYF